This entry lists 11 T cell receptor beta chains sequenced from one sample in a study of shared T cell receptors in the human thymus. Libraries were prepared by immunoSEQ multiplex PCR; TCRdb keeps only in-frame clonotypes and omits some of them. The data hold 550,000 to 800,000 clones, with 75% to 90% observed a single time. These records were also assigned to another study, of human thymus T cells.

What was sequenced was thymocytes. All receptors derive from a girl under three years old with a congenital heart defect.

The chain employs TRBV7-6 and TRBJ2-2; 9 bases are a match to TRBD1. Germline V gene data show CDR1 as SGHVS and CDR2 as FNYEAQ. CDR3 length: 16 residues. The V gene end was trimmed by 6 bases and the J gene end by 7 bases; junction bases not matched to a gene: 12. The CDR3 spells CASSFGTGKLSGELFF. The CDR3 DNA is TGTGCCAGCAGTTTTGGGACAGGGAAATTGAGCGGGGAGCTGTTTTTT.

This clone has just one count. The chain couples TRBV14 to TRBJ2-1; D is perhaps TRBD2 (6 bases). This CDR3 comprises 15 residues. Germline V gene data show CDR1 as SGHDN and CDR2 as FVKESK. Trimming shortened V by 6 bases and J by 2 bases, and 14 bases separated the two germline ends. The CDR3 DNA is TGTGCCAGCAGTCCGGAGGGGACCCCCTACAATGAGCAGTTCTTC. Protein product: CASSPEGTPYNEQFF. The full variable domain, its missing parts supplied by reference TRBV14 and TRBJ2-1, is EAGVTQFPSHSVIEKGQTVTLRCDPISGHDNLYWYRRVMGKEIKFLLHFVKESKQDESGMPNNRFLAERTGGTYSTLKVQPAELEDSGVYFCASSPEGTPYNEQFFGPGTRLTVL.

The J gene is TRBJ2-3, the V gene TRBV7-9; 7 bases align to TRBD2. Germline values: CDR1 SEHNR, CDR2 FQNEAQ (reference sequence). V lost 6 bases, J lost 0 bases, and 9 bases stayed unmatched. The CDR3 sequence is 16 residues long. CDR3 nucleotides: TGTGCCAGCAGGGATAGTCGGGGGGACAGCACAGATACGCAGTATTTT. This codes for CASRDSRGDSTDTQYF.

The chain joins TRBV10-3 to TRBJ2-2, with 8 bases matching TRBD1. Trimming took 7 bases from V and 4 from J; bases not matched to a gene: 5. The CDR3 contains 14 residues. The germline CDR1 and CDR2 sequences are ENHRY and SYGVKD. CDR3 in amino acids: CAIKQDRATGELFF. DNA for the CDR3: TGTGCCATCAAGCAGGACAGGGCCACCGGGGAGCTGTTTTTT.

As concerns this clone: This same CDR3 is encoded by further DNA sequences in the sample. The CDR3 DNA reads as TGCGCCAGCAGCTTGGGAGGATACGAGCAGTACTTC. It codes for CASSLGGYEQYF. This chain joins TRBV5-1 and TRBJ2-7; D remains unclear. This CDR3 is built from 12 residues. V was clipped by 0 bases and J by 4 bases, with 5 bases between them. Germline assignment: CDR1 SGHRS and CDR2 YFSETQ.

V is TRBV7-6 and J is TRBJ2-1; unclear D gene. The CDR3 sequence is 16 residues long. Trimming took 5 bases from V and 0 from J, leaving 14 bases between them. Germline-derived CDR1 and CDR2 are SGHVS and FNYEAQ. CDR3 nucleotides: TGTGCCAGCAGCCATGGGTCACTACACTCCTACAATGAGCAGTTCTTC. It codes for CASSHGSLHSYNEQFF.

The chain couples TRBV19 to TRBJ1-6, with 7 bases fitting TRBD1. CDR3 size: 14 residues. Germline trimming cut 5 bases from V and 7 bases from J; bases unmatched to any gene: 5. Germline V gene sequence: CDR1 LNHDA, CDR2 SQIVND (reference sequence). CDR3 residues: CASSVRQGNSPLHF. For the CDR3, the DNA is TGTGCCAGTAGTGTAAGACAGGGAAATTCACCCCTCCACTTT.

This clone was detected a few times. The V and J genes are TRBV19 and TRBJ2-1, with TRBD2 matching over 8 bases. The V and J ends lost 7 bases and 9 bases, in that order; junction bases with no gene match: 14. Germline CDR1 is LNHDA and CDR2 is SQIVND (reference sequence). There are 15 residues in the CDR3. CDR3 in amino acids: CASTPGTRGFSEQFF. The CDR3 DNA follows: TGTGCCAGTACCCCCGGGACTAGAGGGTTTAGTGAGCAGTTCTTC.

This chain uses TRBV28 with TRBJ1-5, with 8 bases identical to TRBD1. Germline CDR1 is MDHEN and CDR2 is SYDVKM. The length of the CDR3 is 16 residues. Trimming cost V 6 bases and J 2 bases; bases outside gene matches: 9. CDR3 region: CASRHRQGTGNQPQHF. The CDR3 nucleotides read TGTGCCAGCAGGCACAGACAGGGGACTGGCAATCAGCCCCAGCATTTT.

The rearrangement joins TRBV10-2 to TRBJ1-1; D uncertain. The V end was cut by 9 bases, the J end by 0 bases, with 14 bases between. Germline CDR1 reads WSHSY; CDR2 reads SAAADI. The CDR3 spans 14 residues. This chain's CDR3 is CASRTHEMNTEAFF. The DNA for the CDR3 is TGCGCCAGTCGAACTCATGAGATGAACACTGAAGCTTTCTTT.

The rearrangement uses TRBV19 and TRBJ1-4, with TRBD1 as a possible D gene (6 bases). This CDR3 spans 14 amino acids. The germline V gene encodes CDR1 LNHDA and CDR2 SQIVND (reference sequence). V gave up 7 bases and J gave up 6 bases, with 15 bases separating them. The CDR3 nucleotides are TGTGCCAGTATACCCGGAGGGGGGGATGAAAAACTGTTTTTT. Encoded protein: CASIPGGGDEKLFF.